The clone carrying this T cell receptor (beta chain) was detected a few times. Its antigen remains unknown. The record originates from a study of shared clonotypes between healthy human individuals. Study information: A couple of female and a few male donors aged 18 to 49 were enrolled.

The CDR3 contains 12 residues. Trimming left V 4 bases short and J 2 bases short, with 9 bases between. Germline V gene lookup returns CDR1 SQVTM and CDR2 ANQGSEA. Study-wide points: Clonotypes which were not shared had lower generation probabilities than clonotypes that all four donors shared.

Assay runs were performed at deep level. The authors split each subset's genomic DNA evenly across several immunoSEQ plates. The data were produced by immunoSEQ multiplex PCR, yet TCRdb's version contains in-frame clones alone and is incomplete. The table has approximately 340,000 clones, less than 85% seen once. Sequenced sample: memory CD4+ T cells sorted from blood. Indicated subset: CD45RA-negative fraction. The sequence derives from a man younger than 40 in good health. The V call is TRBV29-1, the J call TRBJ2-7, with a weak D call TRBD1 (5 bases). DNA of the CDR3: TGCAGCGTTGGTCTGGACACCTACGAGCAGTACTTC. Its protein is CSVGLDTYEQYF.